The clone carrying this TCR beta chain was detected many times. Semi-nested PCR with Nested Universal Primer A followed constant-region reverse priming of full-length variable regions. TCRdb used MiXCR to reprocess the 5' RACE reads, holding one entry per CDR3 protein. The table has 50,000 to 70,000 distinct CDR3 sequences, around 20% seen once. Germline V lookup: CDR1 SEHNR, CDR2 FQNEAQ (reference sequence). V was pared by 3 bases and J by 6 bases, with 11 bases between. CDR3 length: 13 residues. Treg sorting used a CD4+CD25+CD127-/low gate. V is TRBV7-9 and J is TRBJ1-2, with D possibly matching TRBD1 (6 bases). The specimen sequenced was tumor-infiltrating Tregs sorted from the breast tumor. The TCR originated in a female donor with breast cancer. The CDR3 nucleotides are TGTGCCAGCAGCTTGACAGGAAGCCATGGCTACACCTTC. It specifies CASSLTGSHGYTF.